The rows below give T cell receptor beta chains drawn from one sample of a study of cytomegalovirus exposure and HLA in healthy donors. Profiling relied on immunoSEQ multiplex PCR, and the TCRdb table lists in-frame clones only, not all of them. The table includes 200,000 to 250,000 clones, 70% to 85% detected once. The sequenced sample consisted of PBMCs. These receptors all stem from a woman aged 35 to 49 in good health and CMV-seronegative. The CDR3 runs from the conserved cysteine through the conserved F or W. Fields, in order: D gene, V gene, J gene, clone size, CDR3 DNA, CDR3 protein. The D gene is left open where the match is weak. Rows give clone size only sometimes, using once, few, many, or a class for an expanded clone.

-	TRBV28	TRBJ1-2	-	TGTGCCAGCAGTCCCGGGACCAGGGGTGGCTACACCTTC	CASSPGTRGGYTF
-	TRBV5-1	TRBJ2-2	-	TGCGCCAGCAGCTTGCCGACAGGAGAGACCGGGGAGCTGTTTTTT	CASSLPTGETGELFF
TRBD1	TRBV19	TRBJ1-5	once	TGTGCCAGTAGTACCCAGAAAAGACAGGGACCTCAGCCCCAGCATTTT	CASSTQKRQGPQPQHF
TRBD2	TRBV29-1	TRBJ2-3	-	TGCAGCGTTGAAAGCGGGGGGGTAACAGATACGCAGTATTTT	CSVESGGVTDTQYF
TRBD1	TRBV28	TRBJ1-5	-	TGTGCCAGCAGTACCGGACAGGGACGCAATCAGCCCCAGCATTTT	CASSTGQGRNQPQHF
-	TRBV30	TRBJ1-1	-	TGTGCCTGGAGTTCCACGACAGGACTCACTGAAGCTTTCTTT	CAWSSTTGLTEAFF
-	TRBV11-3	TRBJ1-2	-	TGTGCCAGCAGCTTCGGGTCCTATGGCTACACCTTC	CASSFGSYGYTF
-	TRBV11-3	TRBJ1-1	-	TGTGCCAGCAGCTCGACAGGTTCCACTGAAGCTTTCTTT	CASSSTGSTEAFF
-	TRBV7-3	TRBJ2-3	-	TGTGCCAGCAGCTTAGCGCGGGGTTCCACAGATACGCAGTATTTT	CASSLARGSTDTQYF
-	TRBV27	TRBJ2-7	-	TGTGCCAGCAGTTTTTTCGGGGGGCCCTACGAGCAGTACTTC	CASSFFGGPYEQYF
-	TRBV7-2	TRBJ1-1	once	TGTGCCAGCAGCTTAGATCGCCCCGGGGGTAGCACTGAAGCTTTCTTT	CASSLDRPGGSTEAFF
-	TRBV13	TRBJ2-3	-	TGTGCCAGCAGAGAGGGGGGGGCCAAAAGCACAGATACGCAGTATTTT	CASREGGAKSTDTQYF